This record looks at one T cell receptor beta chain sequence and its context. The antigen this receptor binds is unknown. The record has no base qualities; no much larger clone is one base away. The same CDR3 also results from other DNA sequences found in this sample. This sample is drawn from a study of OX40 agonist ivuxolimab in advanced cancers. In terms of the full investigation: The costimulatory receptor OX40 (CD134) was targeted by ivuxolimab, a fully human IgG2 agonistic monoclonal antibody. The paper reports the monotherapy dose-escalation portion (N of about 56 patients) of the phase I ivuxolimab trial. In the dose-escalation cohort, 65% to 85% of patients were male, and the mean age was around 65 years with a range of roughly 20 to 80. Intravenous ivuxolimab was administered to patients every 2 weeks at six dose levels: 0.01, 0.1, 0.3, 1.5, 3 and 10 mg/kg. Prior anti-PD-1, anti-PD-L1 or anti-CTLA-4 therapy was permitted, and checkpoint inhibitors had been received by less than 45% of dose-escalation patients. Of the roughly 52 dose-escalation patients, hepatocellular carcinoma was present in around 20, melanoma in roughly 15, renal cell carcinoma in 9 and head and neck cancer in 9. Partial responses occurred in three dose-escalation patients, of whom one had hepatocellular carcinoma and two had cutaneous melanoma. Peripheral TCRbeta sequencing aimed to test whether ivuxolimab altered TCR sequence diversity and caused clonal T-cell expansion.

Genomic DNA was extracted from sorted cells for sequencing of the TCRbeta CDR3 region. TCRbeta CDR3 regions were sequenced using the immunoSEQ Assay. TCRdb carries this immuneACCESS record with in-frame sequences only. Its versions omit some clonotypes, under half of them owing to an unresolved V gene in the studies checked, with the rest unexplained. The sample yields around 20,000 clones; around 69% were counted once. About 21% of the sample is taken by the ten largest. The trial excluded patients who had a history of autoimmune disease or who were on systemic immunosuppression. In every dose cohort, peripheral blood was drawn for TCR sequencing at baseline, cycle 4 day 1, and cycle 7 day 1. The samples were drawn from a first-in-human, open-label, multicenter phase I dose-escalation trial of ivuxolimab. Adults with locally advanced or metastatic melanoma, renal cell, hepatocellular, or head and neck squamous cell carcinoma were enrolled in the trial. Before TCR sequencing, CD4+ and CD8+ T cells were separately sorted from peripheral blood.

Counted from cysteine to phenylalanine, this CDR3 has 16 amino acids. This entry keeps only the CDR3 DNA: 48 bases, framed from base 1. Trimming takes 4 bases off V and 3 bases off J; junction bases not matched to a gene: 6. From the germline V gene, CDR1 is SGDLS and CDR2 is YYNGEE. Overall study outcomes, separate from this receptor: After ivuxolimab, CD8+ T cells had more expanded clones than CD4+ T cells on average. The antigen specificity of the peripheral T cells that underwent clonal expansion was not determined. Low levels of normalized T-cell clonal expansion were also seen in some patients who did not respond. At doses from 0.1 to 3.0 mg/kg, clonal expansion was seen in both CD4+ and CD8+ blood T cells between baseline and week 6. In the 0.1-3.0 mg/kg groups, partial responders had among the lowest normalized peripheral clonal expansion, particularly in CD8+ T cells.

The chain joins TRBV9 to TRBJ2-1; TRBD2 agrees with 11 junctional bases. This TCR was sampled from an adult with an advanced solid tumor such as melanoma, head and neck, liver or kidney cancer. Specimen: CD4+ or CD8+ T cells sorted from blood, collected in a trial of the OX40 agonist ivuxolimab. This receptor carries the CDR3 CASSSGTSGIYNEQFF. The DNA sequence is given as TGTGCCAGCAGCTCAGGGACTAGCGGCATCTACAATGAGCAGTTCTTC.